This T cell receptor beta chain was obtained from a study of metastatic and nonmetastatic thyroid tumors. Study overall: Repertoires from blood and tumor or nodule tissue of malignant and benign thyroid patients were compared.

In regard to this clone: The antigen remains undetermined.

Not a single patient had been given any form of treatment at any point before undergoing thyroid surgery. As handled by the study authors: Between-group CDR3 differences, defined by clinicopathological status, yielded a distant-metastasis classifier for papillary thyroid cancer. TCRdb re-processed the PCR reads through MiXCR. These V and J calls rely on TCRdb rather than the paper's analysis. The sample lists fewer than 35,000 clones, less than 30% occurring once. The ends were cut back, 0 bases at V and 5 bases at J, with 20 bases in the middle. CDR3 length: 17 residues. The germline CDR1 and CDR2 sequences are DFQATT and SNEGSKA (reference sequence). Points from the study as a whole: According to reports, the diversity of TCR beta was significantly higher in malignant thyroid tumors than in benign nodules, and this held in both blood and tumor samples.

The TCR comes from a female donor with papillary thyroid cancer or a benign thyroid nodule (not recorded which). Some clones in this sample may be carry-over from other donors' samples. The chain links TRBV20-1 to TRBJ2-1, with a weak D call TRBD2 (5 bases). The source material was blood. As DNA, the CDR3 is TGCAGTGCTAGAGATGGAGAGGGTAGAATTAGGGACAATGAGCAGTTCTTC. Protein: CSARDGEGRIRDNEQFF.